The 9 T cell receptor beta chains in this list originate from one sample, sequenced in a study of shared clonotypes between healthy human individuals. Repertoires were generated with immunoSEQ multiplex PCR, while TCRdb's copy carries only in-frame clones and drops some. The data contain about 2 million clones, approximately 95% of them singletons. CD8 cells regarded as naive lacked CD45RO, were positively chosen for CCR7, and omitted terminally differentiated effector memory CD45RA+ cells. Sequenced sample: naive CD8+ T cells sorted from blood. The source is a man younger than 30 in good health.

The chain has TRBV7-8 and TRBJ2-1; 14 nucleotides agree with TRBD2. Germline values: CDR1 SGHVS, CDR2 FQNEAQ. The CDR3 has 18 amino acids. The trim removed 5 bases at V and 7 bases at J, leaving 13 bases unmatched. CDR3 region: CASSPTPDRTSGRNEQFF. In DNA, the CDR3 is TGTGCCAGCAGCCCCACTCCCGATCGGACTAGCGGGAGGAATGAGCAGTTCTTC.

The chain recombines TRBV19 with TRBJ2-2; a weak D match, TRBD2 (5 bases). This CDR3 is 16 amino acids long. V shed 8 bases and J shed 2 bases, with 18 bases lying between them. Germline V gene sequence: CDR1 LNHDA, CDR2 SQIVND (reference sequence). As DNA, the CDR3 is TGTGCCAGTTCCGTAGTTGCGGAGGAAAACACCGGGGAGCTGTTTTTT. This codes for CASSVVAEENTGELFF. The whole variable domain, filled in from reference TRBV19 and TRBJ2-2, reads DGGITQSPKYLFRKEGQNVTLSCEQNLNHDAMYWYRQDPGQGLRLIYYSQIVNDFQKGDIAEGYSVSREKKESFPLTVTSAQKNPTAFYLCASSVVAEENTGELFFGEGSRLTVL.

This chain links TRBV4-1 with TRBJ1-2, with unresolved D. CDR3 size: 14 residues. V lost 3 bases and J 4 bases, leaving 12 bases between the germline ends. CDR1 MGHRA and CDR2 YSYEKL come from the germline V gene. CDR3: CASSHRVAPYGYTF. In nucleotides, the CDR3 is TGCGCCAGCAGCCATAGAGTGGCACCCTATGGCTACACCTTC.

The genes are TRBV4-2 and TRBJ2-5, with TRBD1 matching over 7 bases. Germline V gene sequence: CDR1 LGHNA, CDR2 YNFKEQ. The CDR3 has 18 amino acids. V trimming: 0 bases; J trimming: 4 bases; junction bases outside the gene matches: 14. CDR3 sequence reads: CASSQDGVTTGVVETQYF. CDR3 nucleotide sequence: TGTGCCAGCAGCCAAGATGGCGTAACTACAGGGGTGGTAGAGACCCAGTACTTC.

The chain has TRBV4-1 and TRBJ1-4; D call uncertain. With 4 bases removed from V and 10 bases from J, the gap between germline ends came to 13 bases. CDR1 is MGHRA and CDR2 is YSYEKL in the germline V gene. There are 13 residues in the CDR3. For the CDR3, the DNA is TGCGCCAGCAGCCCGGGCGGGTTGGGAAAACTGTTTTTT. Translating gives CASSPGGLGKLFF.

This clone has a single count. The rearrangement uses TRBV6-1 and TRBJ1-1, with D possibly TRBD1 on 5 matching bases. Germline V lookup: CDR1 MNHNS, CDR2 SASEGT. V lost 1 base to trimming and J lost 3 bases, with 12 bases between them. This CDR3 spans 15 amino acids. The chain's CDR3 is CASSEVGPADTEAFF. The CDR3, as DNA: TGTGCCAGCAGTGAAGTGGGGCCCGCAGACACTGAAGCTTTCTTT.

The rearrangement uses TRBV6-6 and TRBJ2-7; D perhaps matches TRBD2 (6 bases). Trimming removed 7 bases at V and 1 base at J, with 14 bases between. Germline V CDR1 and CDR2: MNHNY, SVGAGI (reference sequence). The CDR3 runs to 14 residues. Written as DNA, the CDR3 is TGTGCCAGCACTTTGCTAGCGTCTTCCTACGAGCAGTACTTC. Encoded protein: CASTLLASSYEQYF.

This CDR3 is CASSQDHTGIGTEAFF. DNA for the CDR3: TGCGCCAGCAGCCAAGATCATACAGGGATAGGCACTGAAGCTTTCTTT. The rearrangement joins TRBV4-1 to TRBJ1-1; D is perhaps TRBD1 (6 bases). The CDR3 sequence is 16 residues long. V was trimmed by 0 bases and J by 4 bases, leaving 15 bases between them. CDR1 and CDR2 (germline): MGHRA, YSYEKL.

The J gene is TRBJ2-5, the V gene TRBV4-1; 10 bases align to TRBD2. The CDR3 is 16 residues long. Trimming at V came to 4 bases and at J to 0 bases, leaving 5 bases not matched to a gene. The germline V gene has CDR1 MGHRA and CDR2 YSYEKL. In DNA form, the CDR3 reads TGCGCCAGCAGCCCTGGACTAGCGGCCTACCAAGAGACCCAGTACTTC. The encoded protein is CASSPGLAAYQETQYF.